The T cell receptor (beta chain) described here comes from a study of OX40 agonist ivuxolimab in advanced cancers. Study overall: Patient treatment consisted of intravenous ivuxolimab administration every 2 weeks at 0.01 to 10 mg/kg.

The V gene lost 1 base and the J gene lost 1 base, with 5 bases spanning the gap. CDR3 length: 13 amino acids. The germline V gene has CDR1 SGHAT and CDR2 FQNNGV. Of note for this clone: Its target is unknown.

The method was immunoSEQ multiplex PCR; TCRdb's version includes in-frame clones alone and lacks a portion of them. The sample lists some 81,000 clones, approximately 82% occurring once. Overall study findings and caveats: Circulating CD4+ and CD8+ T cells showed clonal expansion by week 6 at 0.1 to 3.0 mg/kg. Not determined was the antigen specificity of the expanded peripheral T cells.

Sequencing used CD4+ or CD8+ T cells sorted from blood, obtained in a trial of the OX40 agonist ivuxolimab. The chain joins TRBV11-2 to TRBJ2-7; D is ambiguous. This receptor was taken from an adult with an advanced solid tumor such as melanoma, head and neck, liver or kidney cancer. The CDR3 sequence: CASSLAASYEQYF. Here the CDR3 DNA reads TGTGCCAGCAGCTTAGCGGCATCCTACGAGCAGTACTTC.